This passage covers 30 T cell receptor beta chains from one sample sequenced in a study of T-cell memory formation after mild COVID-19. TCRdb ran MiXCR on the 5' RACE reads and lists one entry per CDR3 protein. The sample gives about 140,000 distinct CDR3 sequences, less than 25% of which show up once; around 22% is in the top ten. The source material was PBMCs or a T cell subset sorted from them (not recorded which). These receptors were collected from an adult woman who had mild COVID-19 (a few samples of this study predate the infection). Cell type and time point are not known.

This clonotype appeared a few times. The V gene is TRBV7-8, the J gene TRBJ2-7, with D unresolved. The V end lost 3 bases, the J end lost 0 bases, and 12 bases lay between the germline ends. The CDR3 has 15 residues. From germline, CDR1 is SGHVS and CDR2 FQNEAQ. The CDR3 sequence: CASSFGEESSYEQYF. The CDR3 bases are TGTGCCAGCAGCTTTGGAGAGGAAAGCTCCTACGAGCAGTACTTC.

This clonotype has more than one count but fewer than ten. V gene TRBV7-9 combines with J gene TRBJ1-5; D perhaps matches TRBD1 (6 bases). Between the trimmed V and J ends, which lost 4 bases and 5 bases, there was a span of 18 bases. Per germline, CDR1 SEHNR and CDR2 FQNEAQ (reference sequence). The CDR3 contains 16 residues. The CDR3 DNA follows: TGTGCCAGCAGCTCACGGGACACAGAGTGGCATCAGCCCCAGCATTTT. It yields the protein CASSSRDTEWHQPQHF. The full variable domain, with the rest looked up from reference TRBV7-9 and TRBJ1-5, is DTGVSQNPRHKITKRGQNVTFRCDPISEHNRLYWYRQTLGQGPEFLTYFQNEAQLEKSRLLSDRFSAERPKGSFSTLEIQRTEQGDSAMYLCASSSRDTEWHQPQHFGDGTRLSIL.

This chain uses TRBV5-4 with TRBJ2-1; D is undetermined. The ends were cut back, 0 bases at V and 5 bases at J, with 12 bases in the middle. The CDR3 is 15 amino acids. Per the germline V gene, CDR1 is SGHNT and CDR2 is YYREEE (reference sequence). The CDR3 protein is CASSLGAVLNNEQFF. DNA for the CDR3: TGTGCCAGCAGCTTGGGGGCGGTCCTAAACAATGAGCAGTTCTTC.

This clonotype was seen many times. The V and J genes are TRBV7-9 and TRBJ2-3; a weak D match, TRBD2 (6 bases). With 5 bases removed from V and 3 bases from J, the gap between germline ends came to 15 bases. Germline V gives CDR1 SEHNR, CDR2 FQNEAQ (reference sequence). This CDR3 region has 15 residues. For the CDR3, the DNA is TGTGCCAGCAGCCCGGGACTGACTGAGACAGATACGCAGTATTTT. This encodes CASSPGLTETDTQYF.

The chain links TRBV18 to TRBJ1-1; 7 bases agree with TRBD1. The CDR3 is 13 amino acids. Trimming at V came to 6 bases and at J to 8 bases, leaving 9 bases not matched to a gene. The germline V gene has CDR1 KGHSH and CDR2 LQKENI. This CDR3 is CASSQIQGEEAFF. In DNA form, the CDR3 reads TGTGCCAGCTCTCAGATCCAGGGGGAAGAAGCTTTCTTT.

The chain uses TRBV7-7 and TRBJ2-7; 7 bases are a match to TRBD1. V dropped 5 bases and J dropped 4; count of bases not matched to a gene: 17. CDR1 and CDR2 from the germline V gene are SSHAT and FNYEAQ (reference sequence). The CDR3 totals 17 residues. The CDR3 DNA reads TGTGCCAGCAGCCCAGAGGGGGCCGCCGGTGGGGCGTACGAGCAGTACTTC. Encoded protein: CASSPEGAAGGAYEQYF.

This clonotype has more than one count but fewer than ten. The chain combines TRBV20-1 with TRBJ1-2; the D is unclear. Germline values: CDR1 DFQATT, CDR2 SNEGSKA (reference sequence). The CDR3 runs to 14 residues. The V and J ends lost 5 bases and 2 bases respectively, with 15 bases between them. The chain's CDR3 is CSAEPDGLNYGYTF. CDR3 nucleotide sequence: TGCAGTGCTGAGCCGGACGGGCTGAACTATGGCTACACCTTC.

The V gene is TRBV5-1, the J gene TRBJ1-3, with 12 bases that match TRBD1. There are 16 residues in the CDR3. The junction had 5 bases not matched to a gene; V was cut back by 3 bases and J by 4 bases. Per the germline V gene, CDR1 is SGHRS and CDR2 is YFSETQ. As DNA, the CDR3 is TGCGCCAGCAGCTCGGGACAGGGGGCGGCGGGAAACACCATATATTTT. Translation: CASSSGQGAAGNTIYF.

This clonotype was detected a few times. DNA of the CDR3: TGTGCCAGTAGTATAGTGGCCGAATCCTACAATGAGCAGTTCTTC. It specifies CASSIVAESYNEQFF. This chain uses TRBV19 with TRBJ2-1; unclear D gene. The V end lost 1 base, the J end lost 1 base, and 8 bases lay between the germline ends. The germline V gene encodes CDR1 LNHDA and CDR2 SQIVND (reference sequence). The length of the CDR3 is 15 residues.

The J gene is TRBJ1-1, the V gene TRBV5-1; 7 positions match TRBD1. Germline CDR1 reads SGHRS; CDR2 reads YFSETQ. The junction had 9 bases not matched to a gene; V was cut back by 4 bases and J by 0 bases. The CDR3 spans 16 residues. The CDR3 DNA follows: TGCGCCAGCAGCCCAATGCCGGGACAGTTGAACACTGAAGCTTTCTTT. Residues: CASSPMPGQLNTEAFF.

This clonotype occurred a few times. V and J are TRBV11-3 and TRBJ1-1, with 8 bases aligning to TRBD1. Trimming took 5 bases from V and 3 from J; bases not matched to a gene: 11. Germline-derived CDR1 and CDR2 are SGHNT and YENEEA. The CDR3 runs 16 residues. In DNA form, the CDR3 reads TGTGCCAGCAGCCCGGAAATGACAGGGGCCGACACTGAAGCTTTCTTT. Translated: CASSPEMTGADTEAFF.

The rearrangement links TRBV5-6 to TRBJ2-1, with 7 bases that match TRBD1. Germline CDR1 reads SGHDT; CDR2 reads YYEEEE. The CDR3 covers 14 residues. After removal of 0 bases from V and 7 bases from J, the junction contained 4 bases not matched to a gene. CDR3 bases: TGTGCCAGCAGCTTGGCAGGGGGTGGGAATGAGCAGTTCTTC. Amino acids: CASSLAGGGNEQFF.

The V call is TRBV7-2, the J call TRBJ1-2; TRBD1 aligns across 7 bases. There are 15 residues in the CDR3. Germline V CDR1 and CDR2: SGHTA, FQGNSA. The trim removed 3 bases at V and 4 bases at J, leaving 8 bases unmatched. The DNA of the CDR3 is TGTGCCAGCAGCTTCTCACCCCGGGACAGCTATGGCTACACCTTC. Protein sequence: CASSFSPRDSYGYTF.

The rearrangement links TRBV20-1 to TRBJ2-1; 8 nucleotides line up with TRBD2. Germline V gives CDR1 DFQATT, CDR2 SNEGSKA (reference sequence). Trimming cost V 0 bases and J 3 bases; bases outside gene matches: 10. The CDR3 extends over 17 amino acids. CDR3 region: CSARDRASGLVYNEQFF. The CDR3, as DNA: TGCAGTGCTAGAGATCGGGCTAGCGGGTTAGTCTACAATGAGCAGTTCTTC.

CDR3 sequence reads: CSVEEGISYNEQFF. CDR3 DNA: TGCAGCGTTGAGGAGGGGATCTCCTACAATGAGCAGTTCTTC. The rearrangement uses TRBV29-1 and TRBJ2-1; possible D gene TRBD2, 6 bases. The CDR3 is 14 amino acids. V was shortened by 3 bases and J by 0 bases, with 9 bases between the two germline ends. Germline values: CDR1 SQVTM, CDR2 ANQGSEA.

Of note for this clonotype: A single base separates this from a much larger clone, so it may be a read error. This chain connects TRBV7-3 to TRBJ1-3, with D unclear. V lost 6 bases and J lost 4, with 4 bases in between. CDR3 length equals 11 residues. CDR1 and CDR2 from the germline V gene are SGHTA and FQGTGA. The CDR3 coding sequence is TGTGCCAGCAGGGAAGGAAACACCATATATTTT. Protein sequence: CASREGNTIYF.

This clonotype was seen a few times. The chain joins TRBV7-9 to TRBJ1-4, with D uncertain. The CDR3 extends over 12 amino acids. Per the germline V gene, CDR1 is SEHNR and CDR2 is FQNEAQ (reference sequence). The V end lost 3 bases, the J end lost 4 bases, and 3 bases lay between the germline ends. The DNA of the CDR3 is TGTGCCAGCAGCTTGAATAATGAAAAACTGTTTTTT. Translating it yields CASSLNNEKLFF.

This clonotype occurred a few times. The CDR3 coding sequence is TGCAGCGTTGAGGAGGGGACAGGCCGAAATCAGCCCCAGCATTTT. Its translation: CSVEEGTGRNQPQHF. The V call is TRBV29-1, the J call TRBJ1-5, with 8 positions matching TRBD1. The CDR3 is 15 residues long. Unmatched junction bases numbered 8, after V lost 3 bases and J lost 4 bases. CDR1 is SQVTM and CDR2 is ANQGSEA in the germline V gene.

This clonotype was seen a handful of times. The J gene is TRBJ1-1, the V gene TRBV9; no clear D gene. Germline assignment: CDR1 SGDLS and CDR2 YYNGEE. The CDR3 spans 14 residues. Trimming cost V 0 bases and J 3 bases, with 9 bases left between them. CDR3 nucleotide sequence: TGTGCCAGCAGCGTAGTAGAGAGACACACTGAAGCTTTCTTT. Its translation: CASSVVERHTEAFF.

This clonotype has just a few counts. The chain employs TRBV20-1 and TRBJ2-2; no firm D call. V dropped 0 bases and J dropped 3 bases, with 14 bases sitting between them. The CDR3 has 16 amino acids. Looked up from germline, CDR1 is DFQATT and CDR2 is SNEGSKA (reference sequence). The CDR3 spells CSARDLTEPDTGELFF. In DNA, the CDR3 is TGCAGTGCTAGAGACCTTACAGAGCCGGACACCGGGGAGCTGTTTTTT.

The gene calls are TRBV16 and TRBJ1-2, with a tentative D call TRBD1 (6 bases). V was trimmed by 6 bases and J by 3 bases, leaving 11 bases between them. Germline V gene sequence: CDR1 KGHSY, CDR2 FQNENV. This CDR3 contains 13 residues. CDR3 in DNA: TGTGCCAGCAGTCACAGACAGGACTATGGCTACACCTTC. Protein product: CASSHRQDYGYTF.

V gene TRBV13 combines with J gene TRBJ1-2; 8 nucleotides match TRBD1. This CDR3 has 15 residues. Germline CDR1 reads PRHDT; CDR2 reads FYEKMQ (reference sequence). V shed 4 bases, J shed 4 bases, and the junction held 8 bases outside the gene matches. The CDR3 bases are TGTGCCAGCAGCTCGGGGACAGGAGTTCTCTATGGCTACACCTTC. It encodes CASSSGTGVLYGYTF.

This sequence joins TRBV4-1 and TRBJ2-7; TRBD2 matches 11 bases. CDR3 size: 17 residues. The V gene's germline CDR1 is MGHRA and CDR2 YSYEKL. Unmatched junction bases numbered 8, after V lost 0 bases and J lost 4 bases. The CDR3 sequence is CASSQDMGLAGGYEQYF. DNA for the CDR3: TGCGCCAGCAGCCAAGATATGGGGCTAGCGGGAGGATACGAGCAGTACTTC.

The chain combines TRBV5-5 with TRBJ1-3; D possibly corresponds to TRBD1 (5 bases). V lost 0 bases and J 0 bases, leaving 7 bases between the germline ends. The CDR3 loop spans 15 amino acids. The V gene's germline CDR1 is SGHKS and CDR2 YYEKEE (reference sequence). Written as DNA, the CDR3 is TGTGCCAGCAGCTTGGATGGGGGCTCTGGAAACACCATATATTTT. Residues: CASSLDGGSGNTIYF. The variable domain in full, with the rest retrieved from reference TRBV5-5 and TRBJ1-3, is DAGVTQSPTHLIKTRGQQVTLRCSPISGHKSVSWYQQVLGQGPQFIFQYYEKEERGRGNFPDRFSARQFPNYSSELNVNALLLGDSALYLCASSLDGGSGNTIYFGEGSWLTVV.

The chain has TRBV11-2 and TRBJ2-3, with D perhaps matching TRBD1 (5 bases). Trimming pared 5 bases from V and 6 bases from J, leaving 12 bases between. This CDR3 contains 13 residues. The germline V gene has CDR1 SGHAT and CDR2 FQNNGV. The CDR3 here is CASSPKGSDTQYF. The CDR3 region has the DNA TGTGCCAGCAGCCCCAAGGGGTCGGATACGCAGTATTTT. Full variable domain (rest looked up from reference TRBV11-2 and TRBJ2-3): EAGVAQSPRYKIIEKRQSVAFWCNPISGHATLYWYQQILGQGPKLLIQFQNNGVVDDSQLPKDRFSAERLKGVDSTLKIQPAKLEDSAVYLCASSPKGSDTQYFGPGTRLTVL.

This clonotype was observed a few times. The CDR3 here is CATSPGVGTDTQYF. CDR3 in DNA: TGTGCCACCAGCCCTGGGGTTGGCACAGATACGCAGTATTTT. This rearrangement joins TRBV24-1 to TRBJ2-3, with D uncertain. This CDR3 has 14 amino acids. The ends were cut back, 7 bases at V and 1 base at J, with 11 bases in the middle. Germline CDR1 is KGHDR and CDR2 is SFDVKD.

In this sample, this clonotype turned up a few times. This rearrangement joins TRBV7-8 to TRBJ2-2; TRBD1 aligns across 8 bases. The germline CDR1 and CDR2 sequences are SGHVS and FQNEAQ. The trim removed 5 bases at V and 5 bases at J, leaving 7 bases unmatched. CDR3 length equals 15 residues. The CDR3 is CASSAIDRGTGELFF. Written as DNA, the CDR3 is TGTGCCAGCAGCGCTATAGACAGGGGTACCGGGGAGCTGTTTTTT.

V and J are TRBV10-3 and TRBJ2-1; D unclear. The V and J ends lost 8 bases and 5 bases respectively, with 10 bases between them. Looked up from germline, CDR1 is ENHRY and CDR2 is SYGVKD. The CDR3 loop spans 12 amino acids. CDR3 sequence reads: CAILGINNEQFF. CDR3 coding DNA: TGTGCCATCTTGGGGATCAACAATGAGCAGTTCTTC.

This clonotype has just a few counts. The rearrangement uses TRBV27 and TRBJ2-1; 14 bases line up with TRBD2. Germline CDR1 is MNHEY and CDR2 is SMNVEV (reference sequence). The CDR3 is 21 amino acids. Losses at the gene ends were 2 bases for V and 1 base for J; bases not matched to a gene: 13. The CDR3 DNA reads as TGTGCCAGCAGTTTACAGTTCGGGCGACTAGCGGGGGGGCGGTCCTACAATGAGCAGTTCTTC. Residues: CASSLQFGRLAGGRSYNEQFF.

This sequence joins TRBV15 and TRBJ2-7; the match to TRBD2 covers 7 bases. In germline, CDR1 is LNHNV, CDR2 YYDKDF (reference sequence). V lost 4 bases and J lost 6; bases outside the gene matches: 12. The CDR3 runs to 15 residues. CDR3 amino acids: CATSNLSGTRGEQYF. CDR3 sequence (DNA): TGTGCCACCAGCAATCTGAGCGGGACCCGAGGCGAGCAGTACTTC.